The present entry profiles one T cell receptor (beta chain) with its context. Per the germline V gene, CDR1 is KGHSH and CDR2 is LQKENI. This CDR3 is 14 amino acids long. Trimming cost V 3 bases and J 3 bases; bases outside gene matches: 4. The TCR library protocol attached unique molecular identifiers to the individual cDNA molecules. Each CDR3 protein is one row after TCRdb ran MiXCR on the 5' RACE reads. The data show 60,000 to 65,000 distinct CDR3 sequences, 7.5% to 9% seen once. This record belongs to a study of early T cells in non-severe SARS-CoV-2 infection. Overall study: Whole-blood bulk RNA, unsorted, was sequenced, and chains were unpaired.

The starting material was whole blood, obtained at baseline. The rearrangement links TRBV18 to TRBJ1-2; TRBD1 matches 7 bases. The sequence was obtained from an adult who was a healthcare worker with PCR-confirmed SARS-CoV-2 infection or an uninfected control (not recorded which). The CDR3 nucleotides are TGTGCCAGCTCACCCAGGGGGGCATACTATGGCTACACCTTC. Protein product: CASSPRGAYYGYTF.